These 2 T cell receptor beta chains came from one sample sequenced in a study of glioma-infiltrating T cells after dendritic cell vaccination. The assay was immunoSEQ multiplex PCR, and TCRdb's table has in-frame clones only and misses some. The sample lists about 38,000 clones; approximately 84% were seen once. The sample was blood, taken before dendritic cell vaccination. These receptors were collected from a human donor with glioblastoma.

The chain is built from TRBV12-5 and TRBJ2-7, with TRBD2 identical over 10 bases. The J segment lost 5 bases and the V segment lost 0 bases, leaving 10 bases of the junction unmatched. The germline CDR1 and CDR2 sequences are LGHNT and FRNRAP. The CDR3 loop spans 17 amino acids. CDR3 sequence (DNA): TGTGCTAGTGGTTTGGTACGGGTAGCGGGGGGACGCCACGAGCAGTACTTC. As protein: CASGLVRVAGGRHEQYF.

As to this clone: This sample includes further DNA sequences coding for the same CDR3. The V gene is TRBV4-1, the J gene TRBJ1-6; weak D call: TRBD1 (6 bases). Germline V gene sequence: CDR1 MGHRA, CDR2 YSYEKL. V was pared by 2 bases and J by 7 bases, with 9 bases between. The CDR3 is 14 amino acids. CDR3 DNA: TGCGCCAGCAGCCAAAAGACAGGCAATTCACCCCTCCACTTT. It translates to CASSQKTGNSPLHF.